This note documents a single T cell receptor beta chain sequence. Its matching antigen is unknown. One end of the junction fails to match germline, which may point to a read error. This record comes from a study of CD8+CD57+ T cells in acquired aplastic anemia. Across the whole study: Sorted CD4+ and CD8+ cells gave an average of roughly 3.3 ug of DNA. There were approximately 9.9 million reads, on average, for CD4+ cells from healthy donors.

Study-wide points: Significance was not reached for CD8+ Simpson's diversity between patients and controls. Fewer than 35 sequences, all CD8+ CDR3, were shared between patients and controls.

Profiling of TCR beta VDJ combinations and CDR3 sequences used genomic DNA as template. TCRdb re-called the reads through MiXCR, storing one row per CDR3 protein. The table lists a few hundred thousand distinct CDR3 sequences, under 80% of them singletons. CDR3 length equals 14 residues. Germline V gene data show CDR1 as SGHVS and CDR2 as FQNEAQ. The specimen sequenced was sorted CD4+, CD8+, or CD8+CD57+ T cells (not recorded which) from PBMCs. This TCR was sampled from a human donor in good health, serving as a control. V gene TRBV7-8 combines with J gene TRBJ2-3; D is undetermined. The CDR3 region is CASSFGASPETQYF. In nucleotides, the CDR3 is TGTGCCAGCAGCTTCGGAGCTAGTCCAGAGACCCAGTACTTT.